The present T cell receptor beta chain was sequenced within a study of shared clonotypes between healthy human individuals. In the study overall: Donors had three CD4 naive, three CD4 memory, two CD8 naive and one CD8 memory plate apiece.

Assay runs were performed at deep level. Sequencing used immunoSEQ multiplex PCR; TCRdb keeps in-frame clones, though not all of them. The sample shows some 2,000,000 clones, roughly 96% of them seen only once. A word on this clone: Its target is not known.

General study points: Non-shared clonotypes showed lower generation probabilities than clonotypes common to all four donors.

Sequences were obtained from naive CD4+ T cells sorted from blood. The sample's subset: CD45RA+ positively selected. The source is a young man in good health.

CDR3 coding DNA: TGCGCCAGCAGCCAAGTTTGGGGCAGGGAAGAGACCCAGTACTTC. Translated, it gives CASSQVWGREETQYF. This chain joins TRBV4-1 and TRBJ2-5, with D perhaps matching TRBD1 (5 bases). V shed 1 base and J shed 3 bases, with 12 bases lying between them. Germline CDR1 is MGHRA and CDR2 is YSYEKL. The CDR3 totals 15 residues.